These T cell receptor beta chains were read from a single sample in a study of monozygotic twins with inflammatory bowel disease. No DNA is given; TCRdb re-called the 5' RACE reads and lists each CDR3 protein once. Across a few hundred thousand distinct CDR3 sequences, the top ten clones capture 5.6% of the sample. Sample: blood. Receptors originate from a human donor with ulcerative colitis or Crohn's disease, or a healthy co-twin of an affected twin (not recorded which). Both conserved end residues are part of each CDR3. The order of the fields is V gene, J gene, CDR3 protein.

TRBV7-2,TRBJ1-5,CASSPAADQPQHF
TRBV20-1,TRBJ2-3,CSARFTSLAIPDTQYF
TRBV7-2,TRBJ1-6,CASSEGQGRIHF
TRBV27,TRBJ2-7,CASSFQGFGYEQYF
TRBV7-2,TRBJ1-5,CASSFPGSNQPQHF
TRBV9,TRBJ2-5,CASSVSGGQGETQYF
TRBV5-4,TRBJ1-4,CASLDWDARGQNEKLFF
TRBV20-1,TRBJ2-1,CSELAGIEQFF
TRBV6-5,TRBJ2-1,CASSYSRVNEQFF
TRBV9,TRBJ2-1,CASSVARGTEKRYNEQFF
TRBV7-2,TRBJ2-7,CASGGLRHEQYF
TRBV29-1,TRBJ2-7,CSVVGGLIYEQYF
TRBV6-5,TRBJ1-5,CASSRSILDRLNSNQPQHF
TRBV18,TRBJ1-6,CASSANGQGTSPLHF
TRBV5-1,TRBJ2-3,CASSLGPQGGSDTQYF
TRBV27,TRBJ1-1,CASSFAARGRAGTEAFF
TRBV7-2,TRBJ2-1,CASSNSGRDYHEQFF
TRBV5-5,TRBJ1-6,CASRLVTGVPSPLHF
TRBV6-1,TRBJ1-2,CASKSGLLKGANYGYTF
TRBV20-1,TRBJ2-7,CSAKPGVYEQYF
TRBV30,TRBJ2-1,CAWSVGGGPYNEQFF
TRBV5-1,TRBJ2-3,CASRPESGGTQYF
TRBV10-2,TRBJ2-7,CASSESGTHFRGQYF
TRBV28,TRBJ1-4,CASRIPGPLGEKLFF
TRBV5-1,TRBJ2-3,CASSLGQGGFTQYF
TRBV5-1,TRBJ2-4,CASSNGGEKNIQYF
TRBV5-6,TRBJ2-7,CASSLNRVIEQYF
TRBV5-1,TRBJ2-7,CASSLAASSYEQYF
TRBV24-1,TRBJ2-1,CAPQGSSYNEQFF
TRBV20-1,TRBJ2-5,CSALRIQETQYF
TRBV20-1,TRBJ1-5,CSASLTTGYSNQPQHF
TRBV11-2,TRBJ2-3,CASSLVSPFPFTPGDTQYF
TRBV3-1,TRBJ2-1,CASSRMLLAGGGDEQFF
TRBV7-9,TRBJ2-6,CASSLGVGVPGANVLTF
TRBV5-1,TRBJ1-1,CASREQGMNTEAFF
TRBV20-1,TRBJ2-4,CSARDPLAKNIQYF
TRBV29-1,TRBJ2-7,CSVVVYGEQYF
TRBV24-1,TRBJ2-2,CATSRSLNTGELFF
TRBV12-3/TRBV12-4,TRBJ1-1,CASSATGYYAEAFF
TRBV5-6,TRBJ2-1,CASSPITSGRGFDEQFF
TRBV5-1,TRBJ1-2,CASSLELDGGYTF
TRBV9,TRBJ1-1,CASSGSRGYEAFF
TRBV7-8,TRBJ2-7,CGSSLGTENEQYF
TRBV20-1,TRBJ2-3,CSAREGLAGWDTQYF
TRBV9,TRBJ2-3,CASSPRGAAYTDTQYF
TRBV6-1,TRBJ1-4,CASTPEGVQRIEKLFF
TRBV20-1,TRBJ1-5,CSIRTGDQPQHF
TRBV6-2/TRBV6-3,TRBJ2-1,CASSYELPYHNEQFF
TRBV29-1,TRBJ2-7,CSVGRDGGPQYF
TRBV20-1,TRBJ2-2,CSASLAGAFRELFF